The source of this T cell receptor (beta chain) is a study of blood T cell repertoires in COVID-19 (dated by TCRdb to about 2020). At the level of the whole study: Collaborator samples came from the United States, Italy and Spain and covered acute and convalescent phases of COVID-19. The material from the prospective study consisted of cDNA or gDNA derived from T cells, B-cell-depleted T cells, or PBMCs. The dataset comprised deeply sampled blood TCRbeta repertoires from subjects exposed to, actively infected with, or recovered from COVID-19. The repertoires were released in a freely available public database meant as a resource for research on the immune response to SARS-CoV-2. The samples were drawn from the first 160 participants of the ongoing ImmuneRACE study and from 950 to 1,500 subjects provided by 6 global collaborators. Nearly every sample came with metadata listing a de-identified subject ID, COVID-19 status, age in years and sex. Where available, HLA class I and class II types were obtained from metadata supplied by the sample provider rather than from assay-based typing.

The immunoSEQ Assay, a bias-controlled multiplex PCR, was used to amplify TCRbeta CDR3 regions from genomic DNA. Processing in the source paper ran as follows. Nucleated cell counts per sample were estimated from amplification of reference gene primers within the assay. To quantify the absolute abundance of each unique TCRbeta CDR3 rearrangement, sequence reads were collapsed and filtered. For each sample, productive Simpson clonality was calculated by taking the square root of Simpson's diversity index across productive rearrangements. TCRdb retrieved this table from immuneACCESS and kept in-frame rearrangements only. Not all clones are present; in checked studies, unresolved V genes account for under half, and no reason is known for the remainder. Clonal size and the V and J genes are those of that table, whereas D and trimming came from the DNA. The sample table lists a few hundred thousand clones, around 80% of them with a count of one. The biggest ten clones account for roughly 1.4% of the sample.

In the case of this clone: Its antigen is currently not known. No quality values exist for individual bases; no much larger clone is one base distant.

General study outcomes and caveats: Clinical and demographic metadata were provided uncurated, with the amount varying by source and participant.

CDR1 and CDR2, looked up from the germline V gene, are LGHNA and YNFKEQ. V loses 0 bases of germline sequence and J loses 0 bases, and the interval between the two ends is 18 bases. Spanning cysteine to phenylalanine, the CDR3 consists of 19 amino acids. The DNA shown is the 57-base CDR3, in frame from base 1. A second Seattle source provided samples from volunteer blood donors who had recovered from COVID-19. Each collaborating institution followed its own protocols to collect whole blood in K2EDTA tubes. Collaborator samples were shipped for TCRbeta analysis as frozen whole blood, isolated PBMCs, or DNA extracted from either sample type.

The sample was peripheral blood. The clonotype comes from a woman aged 40 to 49 who had recovered from COVID-19. The rearranged segments are TRBV4-2 and TRBJ2-1, and TRBD2 may be the D gene, going by 5 matching bases. The CDR3 corresponds to CASSQEVSGAVSSYNEQFF. The DNA sequence is as follows: TGTGCCAGCAGCCAAGAAGTGAGCGGTGCGGTGAGCTCCTACAATGAGCAGTTCTTC.